The 9 T cell receptor beta chains listed next were all sequenced from one sample in a study of blood T cell repertoires in COVID-19. Here immunoSEQ multiplex PCR was the method, and the copy in TCRdb shows in-frame clones only, minus some. The repertoire consists of 150,000 to 200,000 clones, with about 86% occurring once and the leading ten covering under 4.5%. Sequencing used peripheral blood. All receptors come from a woman aged 70-85 years with acute or convalescent COVID-19.

J is TRBJ1-1 and V is TRBV3-1 (or the pseudogene TRBV3-2); tentative D call: TRBD1 (5 bases). Germline V gene data show CDR1 as LGHDT and CDR2 as YNNKEL (reference sequence). V gave up 0 bases and J gave up 6 bases, with 20 bases separating them. The CDR3 runs 17 residues. The CDR3 loop is CASSQDFSGVLIAEAFF. CDR3 in DNA: TGTGCCAGCAGCCAAGATTTCTCGGGGGTCTTAATAGCTGAAGCTTTCTTT.

This sequence joins TRBV6-2 or TRBV6-3 and TRBJ1-2; TRBD1 aligns across 8 bases. V lost 5 bases to trimming and J lost 4 bases; unmatched junction nucleotides: 6. Per the germline V gene, CDR1 is MNHEY and CDR2 is SVGEGT. This CDR3 spans 14 amino acids. The CDR3 DNA reads as TGTGCCAGCAGTCCCAGGGGGCTTGGCTATGGCTACACCTTC. It is translated as CASSPRGLGYGYTF.

This clone has only one observation. The rearrangement uses TRBV4-2 and TRBJ1-1; 8 bases agree with TRBD1. The CDR3 sequence is 14 residues long. Germline-derived CDR1 and CDR2 are LGHNA and YNFKEQ. Unmatched junction bases numbered 2, after V lost 1 base and J lost 4 bases. The CDR3 DNA reads TGTGCCAGCAGCCAAGTACAGGGGGGCACTGAAGCTTTCTTT. Amino acid sequence: CASSQVQGGTEAFF.

This chain links TRBV20-1 with TRBJ2-7; D unresolved. The CDR3 runs to 10 residues. V dropped 5 bases and J dropped 4 bases, with 6 bases sitting between them. Germline CDR1 reads DFQATT; CDR2 reads SNEGSKA (reference sequence). CDR3 bases: TGCAGTGCTCTTCGTTACGAGCAGTACTTC. Translation gives CSALRYEQYF.

A few counts support this clone. V and J are TRBV27 and TRBJ1-6; D is uncertain. The CDR3 consists of 12 residues. Deletions cut 4 bases from V and 9 bases from J, with 7 bases between. CDR1 is MNHEY and CDR2 is SMNVEV in the germline V gene (reference sequence). CDR3 loop: CASSYAGSPLHF. Here the CDR3 DNA reads TGTGCCAGCAGTTATGCCGGTTCACCCCTCCACTTT.

The gene calls are TRBV19 and TRBJ1-2; 8 positions match TRBD1. V was pared by 2 bases and J by 6 bases, with 5 bases of the junction left unmatched. The length of the CDR3 is 14 residues. The germline V gene has CDR1 LNHDA and CDR2 SQIVND (reference sequence). This chain's CDR3 is CASSIPGGADGYTF. The DNA of the CDR3 is TGTGCCAGTAGTATACCAGGGGGCGCGGATGGCTACACCTTC.

The chain combines TRBV24-1 with TRBJ1-2, with D hard to call. The CDR3 is 13 amino acids. Germline loops: CDR1 KGHDR, CDR2 SFDVKD. Trimming shortened V by 5 bases and J by 1 base, and 7 bases separated the two germline ends. In DNA, the CDR3 is TGTGCCACCAGTGTAGGAGGTAACTATGGCTACACCTTC. Amino acid sequence: CATSVGGNYGYTF.

This clone was found a few times. The rearrangement links TRBV29-1 to TRBJ1-2; 7 bases map to TRBD1. With 6 bases clipped from V and 1 base from J, the junction kept 20 bases outside the gene matches. The CDR3 runs to 18 residues. The germline V gene has CDR1 SQVTM and CDR2 ANQGSEA. CDR3 amino acids: CSVRTGASTTSNNYGYTF. The CDR3 DNA reads TGCAGCGTGCGAACAGGGGCGTCTACGACTTCGAATAACTATGGCTACACCTTC.

The chain combines TRBV11-2 with TRBJ2-7; 11 bases line up with TRBD1. Germline CDR1 is SGHAT and CDR2 is FQNNGV. The trim removed 5 bases at V and 4 bases at J, leaving 7 bases unmatched. The CDR3 sequence is 15 residues long. The CDR3 protein is CASSNGQGALYEQYF. CDR3 bases: TGTGCCAGCAGCAACGGACAGGGGGCATTGTACGAGCAGTACTTC.